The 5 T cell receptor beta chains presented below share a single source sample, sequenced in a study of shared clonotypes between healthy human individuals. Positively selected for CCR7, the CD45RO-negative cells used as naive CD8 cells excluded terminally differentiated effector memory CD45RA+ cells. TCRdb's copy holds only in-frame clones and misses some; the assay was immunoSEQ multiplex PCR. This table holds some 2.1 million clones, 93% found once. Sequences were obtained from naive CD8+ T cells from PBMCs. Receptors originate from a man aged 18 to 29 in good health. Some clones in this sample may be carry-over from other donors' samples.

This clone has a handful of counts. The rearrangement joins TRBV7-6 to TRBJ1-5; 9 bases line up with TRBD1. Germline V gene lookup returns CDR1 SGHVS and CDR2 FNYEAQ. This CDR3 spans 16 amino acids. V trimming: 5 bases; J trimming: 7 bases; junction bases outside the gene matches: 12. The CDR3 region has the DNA TGTGCCAGCAGCGTCTCCCCGGGACAGGGTTACCAGCCCCAGCATTTT. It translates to CASSVSPGQGYQPQHF.

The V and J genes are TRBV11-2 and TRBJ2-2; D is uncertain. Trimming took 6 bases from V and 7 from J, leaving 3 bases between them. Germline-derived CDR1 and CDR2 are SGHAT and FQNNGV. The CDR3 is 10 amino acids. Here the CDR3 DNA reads TGTGCCAGCAGGAGCGGGGAGCTGTTTTTT. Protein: CASRSGELFF.

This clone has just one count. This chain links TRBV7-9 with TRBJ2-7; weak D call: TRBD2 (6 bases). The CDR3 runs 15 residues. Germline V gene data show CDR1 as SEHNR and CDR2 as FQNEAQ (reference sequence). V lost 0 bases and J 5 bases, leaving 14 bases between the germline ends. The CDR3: CASSLAGGTLDEQYF. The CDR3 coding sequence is TGTGCCAGCAGCTTAGCCGGCGGGACCCTTGACGAGCAGTACTTC. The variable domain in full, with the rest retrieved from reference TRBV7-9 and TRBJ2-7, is DTGVSQNPRHKITKRGQNVTFRCDPISEHNRLYWYRQTLGQGPEFLTYFQNEAQLEKSRLLSDRFSAERPKGSFSTLEIQRTEQGDSAMYLCASSLAGGTLDEQYFGPGTRLTVT.

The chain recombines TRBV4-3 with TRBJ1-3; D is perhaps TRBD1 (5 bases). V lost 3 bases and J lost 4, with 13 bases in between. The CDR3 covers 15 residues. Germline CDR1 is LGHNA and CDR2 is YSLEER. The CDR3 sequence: CASSQGLVVGNTIYF. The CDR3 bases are TGCGCCAGCAGCCAGGGACTCGTAGTCGGAAACACCATATATTTT.

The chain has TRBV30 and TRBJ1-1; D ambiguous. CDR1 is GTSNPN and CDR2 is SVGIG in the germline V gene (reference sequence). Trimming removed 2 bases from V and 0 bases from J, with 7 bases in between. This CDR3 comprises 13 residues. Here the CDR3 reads CAWSLLLNTEAFF. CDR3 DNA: TGTGCCTGGAGTTTACTCTTGAACACTGAAGCTTTCTTT.